The sequence of this T cell receptor (beta chain) was determined in a study of blood T cell repertoires in COVID-19. Overall study: Sources were T cells, B-cell-depleted T cells, or PBMCs; the material itself was cDNA or gDNA.

The V gene lost 0 bases and the J gene lost 3 bases, with 11 bases spanning the gap. From germline, CDR1 is MNHEY and CDR2 SMNVEV (reference sequence). The CDR3 is 15 amino acids. Produced via immunoSEQ multiplex PCR; TCRdb's table is partial and in-frame only. The sample lists roughly 140,000 clones; 84% were seen once. The V and J genes are TRBV27 and TRBJ1-2; D ambiguous. The source is a human donor in a cohort sampled during active COVID-19. Sample: peripheral blood. CDR3 nucleotide sequence: TGTGCCAGCAGTTTATCGAGACGGGGTGACTATGGCTACACCTTC. Encoded protein: CASSLSRRGDYGYTF.